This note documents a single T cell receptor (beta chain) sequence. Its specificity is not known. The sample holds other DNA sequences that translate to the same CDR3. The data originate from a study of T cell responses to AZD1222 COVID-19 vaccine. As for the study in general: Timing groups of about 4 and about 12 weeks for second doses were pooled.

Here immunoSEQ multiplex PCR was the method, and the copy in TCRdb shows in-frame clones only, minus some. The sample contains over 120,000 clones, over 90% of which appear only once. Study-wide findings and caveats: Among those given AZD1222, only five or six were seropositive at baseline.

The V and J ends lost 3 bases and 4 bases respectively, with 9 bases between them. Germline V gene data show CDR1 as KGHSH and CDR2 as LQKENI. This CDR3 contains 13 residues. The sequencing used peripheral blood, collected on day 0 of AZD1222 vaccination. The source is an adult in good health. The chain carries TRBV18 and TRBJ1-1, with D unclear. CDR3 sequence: CASSPRAGTEAFF. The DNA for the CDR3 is TGTGCCAGCTCACCGAGAGCGGGCACTGAAGCTTTCTTT.